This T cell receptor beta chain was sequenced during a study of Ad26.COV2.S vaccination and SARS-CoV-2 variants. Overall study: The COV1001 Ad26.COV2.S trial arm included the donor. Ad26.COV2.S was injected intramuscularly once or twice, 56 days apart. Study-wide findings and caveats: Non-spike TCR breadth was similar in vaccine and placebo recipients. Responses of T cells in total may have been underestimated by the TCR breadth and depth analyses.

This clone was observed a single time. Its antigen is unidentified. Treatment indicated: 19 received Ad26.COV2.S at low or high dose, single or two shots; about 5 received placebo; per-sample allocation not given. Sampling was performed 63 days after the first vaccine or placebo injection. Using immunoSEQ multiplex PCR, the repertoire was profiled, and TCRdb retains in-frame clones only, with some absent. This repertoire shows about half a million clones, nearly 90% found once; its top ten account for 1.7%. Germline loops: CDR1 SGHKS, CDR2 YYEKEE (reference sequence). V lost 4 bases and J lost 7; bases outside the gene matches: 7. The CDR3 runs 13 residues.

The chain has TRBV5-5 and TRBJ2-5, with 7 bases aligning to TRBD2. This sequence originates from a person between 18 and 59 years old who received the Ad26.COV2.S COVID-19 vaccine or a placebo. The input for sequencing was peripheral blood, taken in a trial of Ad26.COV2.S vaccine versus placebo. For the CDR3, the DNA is TGTGCCAGCAGCCCCGGGACTACCGGGACCCAGTACTTC. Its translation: CASSPGTTGTQYF.